These 31 T cell receptor beta chains originate from one sample sequenced in a study of technical replicates of blood from several donors. Produced via immunoSEQ multiplex PCR; TCRdb's table is partial and in-frame only. The data contain fewer than 90,000 clones, about 88% of them singletons. The sequencing sample was made of T cells isolated from PBMCs. All receptors come from a human donor in good health.

This chain uses TRBV2 with TRBJ2-3; D possibly corresponds to TRBD2 (6 bases). CDR1 is SNHLY and CDR2 is FYNNEI in the germline V gene. The germline V and J ends were trimmed by 8 bases and 0 bases, with 9 bases remaining between them. The CDR3 has 13 residues. Here the CDR3 DNA reads TGTGCCAGCGGAAGCGGGAGCACAGATACGCAGTATTTT. It specifies CASGSGSTDTQYF.

The rearrangement links TRBV10-3 to TRBJ2-1; D unresolved. The germline V gene has CDR1 ENHRY and CDR2 SYGVKD. The germline V and J ends were trimmed by 1 base and 3 bases, with 10 bases remaining between them. The CDR3 is made up of 15 amino acids. The CDR3 nucleotides read TGTGCCATCAGTGAGTTAGTCAACGACTACAATGAGCAGTTCTTC. It yields the protein CAISELVNDYNEQFF.

V and J are TRBV6-1 and TRBJ1-2; D unclear. Germline V CDR1 and CDR2: MNHNS, SASEGT. CDR3 length: 12 amino acids. Trimming left V 7 bases short and J 6 bases short, with 12 bases between. The CDR3 DNA reads TGTGCCAGCAAGTCCAGTTTTAATGGCTACACCTTC. Amino acid sequence: CASKSSFNGYTF.

The V call is TRBV6-5, the J call TRBJ1-1; TRBD1 might be the D (5 bases). With 8 bases removed from V and 7 bases from J, the gap between germline ends came to 8 bases. The CDR3 has 10 amino acids. Germline values: CDR1 MNHEY, CDR2 SVGAGI. CDR3 sequence reads: CASRGNEAFF. For the CDR3, the DNA is TGTGCCAGCCGGGGGAATGAAGCTTTCTTT.

The chain carries TRBV28 and TRBJ1-5; 11 bases map to TRBD1. The CDR3 loop spans 15 amino acids. Germline V gives CDR1 MDHEN, CDR2 SYDVKM. Losses at the gene ends were 6 bases for V and 4 bases for J; bases not matched to a gene: 5. The CDR3 nucleotides read TGTGCCAGCAGCCCGGACAGGGGGCCAAATCAGCCCCAGCATTTT. This translates into CASSPDRGPNQPQHF.

V gene TRBV28 combines with J gene TRBJ2-3; 8 bases agree with TRBD1. Looked up from germline, CDR1 is MDHEN and CDR2 is SYDVKM. J gave up 6 bases and V 5 bases, and 1 base lay outside the gene matches. The CDR3 covers 12 residues. The CDR3 nucleotides read TGTGCCAGCAGTGGGACAGGCGATACGCAGTATTTT. It is translated as CASSGTGDTQYF.

CDR3: CASRPSGTYEQYF. In nucleotides, the CDR3 is TGTGCCAGCAGGCCTAGCGGCACCTACGAGCAGTACTTC. The chain uses TRBV7-6 and TRBJ2-7; TRBD2 agrees at 7 bases. V trimming: 6 bases; J trimming: 2 bases; junction bases outside the gene matches: 4. This CDR3 region has 13 residues. From germline, CDR1 is SGHVS and CDR2 FNYEAQ. Combining the CDR3 with reference TRBV7-6 and TRBJ2-7 gives the whole variable domain GAGVSQSPRYKVTKRGQDVALRCDPISGHVSLYWYRQALGQGPEFLTYFNYEAQQDKSGLPNDRFSAERPEGSISTLTIQRTEQRDSAMYRCASRPSGTYEQYFGPGTRLTVT.

This clone was picked up one time. V and J are TRBV19 and TRBJ2-2; D unclear. The CDR3 extends over 12 amino acids. V was pared by 6 bases and J by 3 bases, with 5 bases between. CDR1 is LNHDA, CDR2 SQIVND, per germline (reference sequence). The CDR3 loop reads CASSRYTGELFF. CDR3 bases: TGTGCCAGTAGCCGGTACACCGGGGAGCTGTTTTTT.

This clone came up a few times. This sample also contains other DNA sequences that code for the same CDR3. V usage is TRBV19 and J usage is TRBJ1-5; 9 bases are shared with TRBD1. CDR1 and CDR2 (germline): LNHDA, SQIVND (reference sequence). J was trimmed by 1 base and V by 4 bases; bases with no gene match: 2. The CDR3 contains 15 residues. The CDR3 is CASSTTGGSNQPQHF. The CDR3 nucleotides read TGTGCCAGTAGTACAACAGGGGGCAGCAATCAGCCCCAGCATTTT.

The chain carries TRBV4-2 and TRBJ2-1; D not resolved. Germline values: CDR1 LGHNA, CDR2 YNFKEQ. V shed 0 bases and J shed 2 bases, with 11 bases lying between them. The CDR3 contains 16 residues. The CDR3 nucleotides are TGTGCCAGCAGCCAAGATTTTCCGACTGCCTACAATGAGCAGTTCTTC. Translated: CASSQDFPTAYNEQFF.

The chain uses TRBV7-7 and TRBJ2-2, with D possibly being TRBD1 (6 bases). The CDR3 covers 15 residues. In germline, CDR1 is SSHAT, CDR2 FNYEAQ (reference sequence). CDR3 sequence reads: CATSRGGRNTGELFF. The CDR3 nucleotides read TGTGCTACCTCGCGAGGGGGAAGGAACACCGGGGAGCTGTTTTTT.

This CDR3 reads CATSPVSVGTDTQYF. The CDR3 coding sequence is TGTGCCACCTCACCAGTGTCAGTGGGCACAGATACGCAGTATTTT. The V call is TRBV19, the J call TRBJ2-3; D gene ambiguous. The V gene lost 10 bases and the J gene lost 1 base, with 18 bases spanning the gap. This CDR3 spans 15 amino acids. CDR1 LNHDA and CDR2 SQIVND come from the germline V gene (reference sequence).

The chain links TRBV5-4 to TRBJ2-2; tentative D call: TRBD2 (6 bases). Deletions cut 1 base from V and 2 bases from J, with 9 bases between. The CDR3 consists of 15 residues. Per germline, CDR1 SGHNT and CDR2 YYREEE (reference sequence). As DNA, the CDR3 is TGTGCCAGCAGCTTGCGGAGGGGTAACACCGGGGAGCTGTTTTTT. Protein product: CASSLRRGNTGELFF.

This chain links TRBV5-1 with TRBJ1-5; the match to TRBD1 covers 8 bases. The CDR3 covers 15 residues. The ends lost 4 bases at V and 4 bases at J; junction bases unmatched: 7. CDR1 is SGHRS, CDR2 YFSETQ, per germline. CDR3 bases: TGCGCCAGCAGCGCGGACAGGGTCGAGAATCAGCCCCAGCATTTT. Translating gives CASSADRVENQPQHF.

The chain uses TRBV10-3 and TRBJ2-1; 9 bases agree with TRBD1. The junction had 10 bases not matched to a gene; V was cut back by 8 bases and J by 8 bases. Germline-derived CDR1 and CDR2 are ENHRY and SYGVKD. The CDR3 covers 14 residues. DNA for the CDR3: TGTGCCATCGCACAGGGGGCGCATCTCGATGAGCAGTTCTTC. Protein sequence: CAIAQGAHLDEQFF.

The chain recombines TRBV19 with TRBJ2-1; D ambiguous. CDR3 length: 17 amino acids. The V gene lost 5 bases and the J gene lost 6 bases, with 23 bases spanning the gap. The V gene's germline CDR1 is LNHDA and CDR2 SQIVND (reference sequence). This CDR3 reads CASSSKRLMKVRNEQFF. The CDR3 DNA is TGTGCCAGTAGTTCAAAGAGACTGATGAAGGTTCGCAATGAGCAGTTCTTC.

The V and J genes are TRBV7-9 and TRBJ2-6; D is uncertain. V lost 2 bases, J lost 2 bases, and 7 bases lay in between. Germline-derived CDR1 and CDR2 are SEHNR and FQNEAQ (reference sequence). This CDR3 is built from 15 residues. The CDR3 sequence is CASSLLFTGANVLTF. The CDR3 DNA reads as TGTGCCAGCAGCTTACTTTTTACTGGGGCCAACGTCCTGACTTTC.

The rearrangement joins TRBV7-2 to TRBJ1-1; no firm D call. CDR1 SGHTA and CDR2 FQGNSA come from the germline V gene. Trimming removed 1 base at V and 10 bases at J, with 13 bases between. This CDR3 spans 13 amino acids. CDR3 protein: CASSLEAGSRAFF. CDR3 coding DNA: TGTGCCAGCAGCTTAGAGGCGGGTAGCAGAGCTTTCTTT.

CDR3 nucleotide sequence: TGTGCCAGCAGCCCGCCATTTGCTAGCGGGAGCGGGGAGACCCAGTACTTC. It specifies CASSPPFASGSGETQYF. The chain is built from TRBV9 and TRBJ2-5; 10 bases agree with TRBD2. The V gene end was trimmed by 4 bases and the J gene end by 5 bases; junction bases not matched to a gene: 14. This CDR3 is built from 17 residues. The V gene's germline CDR1 is SGDLS and CDR2 YYNGEE.

The V call is TRBV4-1, the J call TRBJ2-3, with 8 positions matching TRBD2. The germline V gene has CDR1 MGHRA and CDR2 YSYEKL. CDR3 length: 15 residues. V lost 0 bases and J lost 4; bases outside the gene matches: 3. The CDR3 spells CASSQEWREADTQYF. The CDR3 DNA is TGCGCCAGCAGCCAAGAATGGCGGGAGGCAGATACGCAGTATTTT.

The chain uses TRBV5-7 and TRBJ2-2, with 7 bases fitting TRBD2. TRBV5-7 is recorded as an ORF, its role being uncertain. The CDR3 is 14 amino acids. Trimming cost V 5 bases and J 4 bases; bases outside gene matches: 5. In DNA, the CDR3 is TGTGCCAGCAGTTTGCGGGAGTGCACCGGGGAGCTGTTTTTT. Its translation is CASSLRECTGELFF.

This chain uses TRBV2 with TRBJ2-3; D is ambiguous. Trimming cost V 5 bases and J 0 bases, with 9 bases left between them. The CDR3 extends over 14 amino acids. Germline values: CDR1 SNHLY, CDR2 FYNNEI. The CDR3 region is CASSTLTSTDTQYF. CDR3 DNA: TGTGCCAGCAGTACACTGACTAGCACAGATACGCAGTATTTT.

This chain joins TRBV7-9 and TRBJ2-5, with 10 positions matching TRBD1. CDR3 size: 19 residues. Germline CDR1 and CDR2: SEHNR and FQNEAQ (reference sequence). V shed 0 bases and J 4 bases; nucleotides not matched to a gene: 14. The DNA for the CDR3 is TGTGCCAGCAGCTTAGCGCTGGGGACAGGGGTTTTGAAAGGAGAGACCCAGTACTTC. Residues: CASSLALGTGVLKGETQYF.

The J gene is TRBJ2-3, the V gene TRBV28; 11 bases are shared with TRBD2. The CDR3 loop spans 15 amino acids. The trim removed 5 bases at V and 3 bases at J, leaving 4 bases unmatched. Germline lookup yields CDR1 MDHEN and CDR2 SYDVKM. The CDR3 loop is CASSLRLAGTDTQYF. Written as DNA, the CDR3 is TGTGCCAGCAGTCTAAGACTAGCGGGGACAGATACGCAGTATTTT.

The rearrangement joins TRBV7-6 to TRBJ2-7, with D possibly matching TRBD1 (6 bases). V was clipped by 5 bases and J by 3 bases, with 17 bases between them. Germline CDR1 reads SGHVS; CDR2 reads FNYEAQ. CDR3 length equals 15 residues. CDR3 in amino acids: CASSPRGTGNYEQYF. CDR3 sequence (DNA): TGTGCCAGCAGCCCCCGTGGCACAGGGAACTACGAGCAGTACTTC.

This chain connects TRBV7-2 to TRBJ2-3, with 8 bases matching TRBD2. V shed 3 bases and J 5 bases; nucleotides not matched to a gene: 4. CDR1 SGHTA and CDR2 FQGNSA come from the germline V gene. The CDR3 is made up of 14 amino acids. CDR3 coding DNA: TGTGCCAGCAGCTTTAACGGGAGGGAAGATACGCAGTATTTT. Amino acids: CASSFNGREDTQYF.

The chain uses TRBV5-4 and TRBJ2-7; 7 nucleotides agree with TRBD1. Germline trimming cut 3 bases from V and 1 base from J; bases unmatched to any gene: 7. Germline V gives CDR1 SGHNT, CDR2 YYREEE (reference sequence). CDR3 length equals 15 residues. DNA of the CDR3: TGTGCCAGCAGCTCCGCCGGGACAGAGTCCTACGAGCAGTACTTC. This encodes CASSSAGTESYEQYF. Looking up the rest from reference TRBV5-4 and TRBJ2-7 gives the full variable domain: ETGVTQSPTHLIKTRGQQVTLRCSSQSGHNTVSWYQQALGQGPQFIFQYYREEENGRGNFPPRFSGLQFPNYSSELNVNALELDDSALYLCASSSAGTESYEQYFGPGTRLTVT.

V and J are TRBV5-1 and TRBJ2-1; a weak D match, TRBD1 (5 bases). Germline values: CDR1 SGHRS, CDR2 YFSETQ. This CDR3 contains 12 residues. Trimming removed 7 bases from V and 5 bases from J, with 10 bases in between. CDR3 protein: CASEGEDNEQFF. For the CDR3, the DNA is TGCGCCAGCGAAGGGGAAGACAATGAGCAGTTCTTC.

The V gene is TRBV9, the J gene TRBJ2-3; TRBD2 matches at 7 bases. The CDR3 contains 15 residues. Trimming removed 2 bases from V and 4 bases from J; junction bases left unmatched: 7. Germline CDR1 SGDLS, CDR2 YYNGEE. This CDR3 reads CASSVSAGAADTQYF. The CDR3 DNA sequence: TGTGCCAGCAGCGTTTCCGCGGGAGCTGCAGATACGCAGTATTTT.

V gene TRBV6-1 combines with J gene TRBJ2-7; 7 bases are a match to TRBD1. Germline V gives CDR1 MNHNS, CDR2 SASEGT. CDR3 length: 14 amino acids. The V segment lost 7 bases and the J segment 3 bases; nucleotides outside the gene matches: 9. The CDR3 reads CASIDDRELYEQYF. CDR3 in DNA: TGTGCCAGCATAGATGACAGGGAGCTCTACGAGCAGTACTTC.

V and J are TRBV19 and TRBJ2-7; D perhaps matches TRBD1 (8 bases). Germline V gene lookup returns CDR1 LNHDA and CDR2 SQIVND (reference sequence). The CDR3 contains 15 residues. V was clipped by 3 bases and J by 3 bases, with 15 bases between them. CDR3 sequence: CASSMGGGQDYEQYF. The CDR3 DNA follows: TGTGCCAGTAGTATGGGAGGGGGACAGGACTACGAGCAGTACTTC.